The entry below describes one T cell receptor beta chain. The data belong to a study of OX40 agonist ivuxolimab in advanced cancers. Study details: One hepatocellular carcinoma and two cutaneous melanoma patients partially responded.

The V gene end was trimmed by 3 bases and the J gene end by 1 base; junction bases not matched to a gene: 5. Germline V gene data show CDR1 as SEHNR and CDR2 as FQNEAQ (reference sequence). This CDR3 region has 16 residues. Assay: immunoSEQ multiplex PCR; the TCRdb copy retains only in-frame clones and omits some. The repertoire holds under 65,000 clones, with roughly 80% as singletons. The sequencing here drew on CD4+ or CD8+ T cells sorted from blood, taken in a trial of the OX40 agonist ivuxolimab. This clonotype originated in an adult with an advanced solid tumor such as melanoma, head and neck, liver or kidney cancer. The chain recombines TRBV7-9 with TRBJ2-7; 11 nucleotides match TRBD2. The CDR3: CASSFTSGGRSYEQYF. The CDR3 nucleotides are TGTGCCAGCAGCTTTACTAGCGGGGGCCGATCCTACGAGCAGTACTTC.